The 24 T cell receptor beta chains given below trace back to one sample, sequenced in a study of OX40 agonist ivuxolimab in advanced cancers. Only in-frame clones appear in the TCRdb table, and some are missing; sequencing was by immunoSEQ multiplex PCR. The sample has tens of thousands of clones, over 75% seen once. The sample in question was CD4+ or CD8+ T cells sorted from blood, obtained in a trial of the OX40 agonist ivuxolimab. The receptors stem from an adult with an advanced solid tumor such as melanoma, head and neck, liver or kidney cancer.

The V and J genes are TRBV27 and TRBJ1-1, with D unclear. Germline V lookup: CDR1 MNHEY, CDR2 SMNVEV (reference sequence). V dropped 7 bases and J dropped 0 bases, with 15 bases sitting between them. The CDR3 length is 15 residues. The CDR3 reads CASKRNDYMNTEAFF. The CDR3 DNA reads TGTGCCAGCAAAAGGAACGATTACATGAACACTGAAGCTTTCTTT.

The rearrangement links TRBV19 to TRBJ1-1, with D uncertain. Deletions cut 6 bases from V and 1 base from J, with 12 bases between. From germline, CDR1 is LNHDA and CDR2 SQIVND (reference sequence). The CDR3 covers 14 residues. The CDR3: CASRRTEWNTEAFF. The CDR3 coding sequence is TGTGCCAGTAGACGGACGGAGTGGAACACTGAAGCTTTCTTT. Together with reference TRBV19 and TRBJ1-1, the CDR3 gives the full variable domain: DGGITQSPKYLFRKEGQNVTLSCEQNLNHDAMYWYRQDPGQGLRLIYYSQIVNDFQKGDIAEGYSVSREKKESFPLTVTSAQKNPTAFYLCASRRTEWNTEAFFGQGTRLTVV.

This clone turned up a few times. This chain uses TRBV30 with TRBJ2-7; D might be TRBD2 (6 bases). The germline gives CDR1 GTSNPN, CDR2 SVGIG (reference sequence). CDR3 length: 14 residues. Trimming stripped 1 base from V and 2 bases from J, with 12 bases between. The CDR3: CAWSGSGSAYEQYF. The CDR3 nucleotides read TGTGCCTGGAGTGGTAGCGGATCTGCCTACGAGCAGTACTTC. The variable domain in full, completed from reference TRBV30 and TRBJ2-7, reads SQTIHQWPATLVQPVGSPLSLECTVEGTSNPNLYWYRQAAGRGLQLLFYSVGIGQISSEVPQNLSASRPQDRQFILSSKKLLLSDSGFYLCAWSGSGSAYEQYFGPGTRLTVT.

The V gene is TRBV6-1, the J gene TRBJ1-6; D uncertain. CDR3 size: 11 residues. Trimming shortened V by 7 bases and J by 11 bases, and 9 bases separated the two germline ends. The germline V gene encodes CDR1 MNHNS and CDR2 SASEGT. As DNA, the CDR3 is TGTGCCAGCACCGAGGGTACACCCCTCCACTTT. As protein: CASTEGTPLHF.

The chain couples TRBV18 to TRBJ1-5; maybe TRBD1 (5 bases). Trimming took off 3 bases at V and 4 bases at J, with 7 bases between the two ends. Germline V gives CDR1 KGHSH, CDR2 LQKENI. The CDR3 contains 13 residues. CDR3 in amino acids: CASSPGGNQPQHF. The CDR3 DNA reads TGTGCCAGCTCACCGGGGGGGAATCAGCCCCAGCATTTT.

Remarks on this clone: The same CDR3 can be traced to other DNA sequences in this sample. The CDR3: CASSPRRGNTEAFF. In nucleotides, the CDR3 is TGTGCCAGCTCACCAAGGAGAGGGAACACTGAAGCTTTCTTT. The chain is built from TRBV18 and TRBJ1-1; D call uncertain. The CDR3 spans 14 residues. Trimming removed 2 bases at V and 1 base at J, with 8 bases between. CDR1 KGHSH and CDR2 LQKENI come from the germline V gene.

The chain is built from TRBV2 and TRBJ1-6, with 8 bases fitting TRBD1. The CDR3 runs to 14 residues. With V trimmed by 5 bases and J by 6 bases, 3 bases remained unmatched. In germline, CDR1 is SNHLY, CDR2 FYNNEI. DNA of the CDR3: TGTGCCAGCAGTCTCGGACAGGGTAATTCACCCCTCCACTTT. Residues: CASSLGQGNSPLHF.

This chain uses TRBV29-1 with TRBJ2-7; 11 bases line up with TRBD2. This CDR3 region has 17 residues. Per the germline V gene, CDR1 is SQVTM and CDR2 is ANQGSEA. V lost 3 bases to trimming and J lost 3 bases; unmatched junction nucleotides: 13. The CDR3 loop is CSVEGLAGGPLGYEQYF. The CDR3 region has the DNA TGCAGCGTTGAGGGTCTAGCGGGGGGCCCGCTCGGCTACGAGCAGTACTTC.

V gene TRBV4-3 combines with J gene TRBJ2-2; the match to TRBD1 covers 7 bases. The CDR3 loop spans 16 amino acids. CDR1 and CDR2 (germline): LGHNA, YSLEER. V dropped 1 base and J dropped 4; count of bases not matched to a gene: 6. CDR3 DNA sequence: TGCGCCAGCAGCCAAGTTACAGGGGTTGTCACCGGGGAGCTGTTTTTT. The encoded protein is CASSQVTGVVTGELFF.

The chain employs TRBV5-1 and TRBJ2-1; D is perhaps TRBD2 (7 bases). The CDR3 consists of 15 residues. Germline CDR1 reads SGHRS; CDR2 reads YFSETQ. The ends were cut back, 0 bases at V and 7 bases at J, with 14 bases in the middle. The CDR3 DNA reads as TGCGCCAGCAGCTTGGATGGGGGGGCAGGGAATGAGCAGTTCTTC. It encodes CASSLDGGAGNEQFF.

The chain is built from TRBV7-2 and TRBJ2-3, with 11 bases lining up with TRBD1. The CDR3 spans 17 residues. With 5 bases clipped from V and 5 bases from J, the junction kept 12 bases outside the gene matches. Germline-derived CDR1 and CDR2 are SGHTA and FQGNSA. CDR3 DNA: TGTGCCAGCAGCATCTTAACAGGGGACAGGGGGAAAGATACGCAGTATTTT. Amino acids: CASSILTGDRGKDTQYF.

The sample holds one count of this clone. The chain employs TRBV7-2 and TRBJ2-5, with TRBD1 matching over 8 bases. V was pared by 1 base and J by 4 bases, with 11 bases of the junction left unmatched. The germline CDR1 and CDR2 sequences are SGHTA and FQGNSA. There are 17 residues in the CDR3. As DNA, the CDR3 is TGTGCCAGCAGCTTAGGTGTCTGGACAGGGTCGGGAGAGACCCAGTACTTC. Protein: CASSLGVWTGSGETQYF.

The genes are TRBV5-1 and TRBJ1-1; a possible D gene is TRBD1 (6 bases). This CDR3 is 12 amino acids long. Germline V gene data show CDR1 as SGHRS and CDR2 as YFSETQ. The V end was cut by 1 base, the J end by 7 bases, with 8 bases between. The CDR3 region is CASSLRGDEAFF. The CDR3 nucleotides are TGCGCCAGCAGCTTGAGGGGGGATGAAGCTTTCTTT. Drawing the rest from reference TRBV5-1 and TRBJ1-1, the complete variable domain is KAGVTQTPRYLIKTRGQQVTLSCSPISGHRSVSWYQQTPGQGLQFLFEYFSETQRNKGNFPGRFSGRQFSNSRSEMNVSTLELGDSALYLCASSLRGDEAFFGQGTRLTVV.

This clone showed up just once. The genes are TRBV5-4 and TRBJ1-5, with D uncertain. CDR3 size: 15 residues. Germline V gene sequence: CDR1 SGHNT, CDR2 YYREEE (reference sequence). V lost 1 base, J lost 5 bases, and 13 bases lay in between. The CDR3 coding sequence is TGTGCCAGCAGCTTGAAGGGTGACGGGCATCAGCCCCAGCATTTT. The encoded protein is CASSLKGDGHQPQHF. Full variable domain (outside the CDR3, taken from reference TRBV5-4 and TRBJ1-5): ETGVTQSPTHLIKTRGQQVTLRCSSQSGHNTVSWYQQALGQGPQFIFQYYREEENGRGNFPPRFSGLQFPNYSSELNVNALELDDSALYLCASSLKGDGHQPQHFGDGTRLSIL.

The rearrangement uses TRBV2 and TRBJ2-7, with 10 bases identical to TRBD1. The CDR3 spans 15 residues. V was pared by 7 bases and J by 1 base, with 7 bases of the junction left unmatched. Germline values: CDR1 SNHLY, CDR2 FYNNEI. CDR3 in DNA: TGTGCCAGCACCCCGGACAGGGGGACTTCCTACGAGCAGTACTTC. Its protein product is CASTPDRGTSYEQYF.

This chain joins TRBV19 and TRBJ2-2, with a possible D match to TRBD1 (6 bases). Germline V gene data show CDR1 as LNHDA and CDR2 as SQIVND (reference sequence). V gave up 3 bases and J gave up 7 bases, with 6 bases separating them. This CDR3 has 12 residues. CDR3 DNA: TGTGCCAGTAGTATCAGGGGCGGGGAGCTGTTTTTT. The encoded protein is CASSIRGGELFF.

The rearrangement links TRBV30 to TRBJ2-5; D is perhaps TRBD1 (5 bases). Germline CDR1 is GTSNPN and CDR2 is SVGIG (reference sequence). The CDR3 runs to 12 residues. V lost 7 bases and J lost 5, with 14 bases in between. For the CDR3, the DNA is TGTGCCTTACAAGGGGTTGGGGAGACCCAGTACTTC. Residues: CALQGVGETQYF.

The chain has TRBV6-1 and TRBJ2-3; TRBD1 agrees at 10 bases. The length of the CDR3 is 15 residues. The V segment lost 6 bases and the J segment 4 bases; nucleotides outside the gene matches: 7. Per germline, CDR1 MNHNS and CDR2 SASEGT. CDR3: CASSDRDRGADTQYF. CDR3 DNA sequence: TGTGCCAGCAGCGACCGGGACAGGGGCGCAGATACGCAGTATTTT.

The genes are TRBV4-2 and TRBJ2-2; D is uncertain. This CDR3 region has 15 residues. V was trimmed by 1 base and J by 1 base, leaving 7 bases between them. CDR1 and CDR2 (germline): LGHNA, YNFKEQ. This CDR3 is CASSQGTVNTGELFF. Here the CDR3 DNA reads TGTGCCAGCAGCCAAGGGACGGTGAACACCGGGGAGCTGTTTTTT.

This clone was counted ten times or more. The sample has other DNA sequences that encode this CDR3 too. The chain joins TRBV5-1 to TRBJ1-1; 10 bases agree with TRBD1. With V trimmed by 1 base and J by 1 base, 7 bases remained unmatched. The CDR3 sequence is 17 residues long. Germline lookup yields CDR1 SGHRS and CDR2 YFSETQ. DNA for the CDR3: TGCGCCAGCAGCTTGACCGGGACAGGGGCGGGGAACACTGAAGCTTTCTTT. This encodes CASSLTGTGAGNTEAFF.

This clone occurred a few times. The V gene is TRBV7-6, the J gene TRBJ2-7, with 7 bases fitting TRBD1. Germline V lookup: CDR1 SGHVS, CDR2 FNYEAQ. The CDR3 is 14 amino acids. V lost 5 bases to trimming and J lost 8 bases; unmatched junction nucleotides: 12. Here the CDR3 reads CASSLAGQDGKQYF. The DNA of the CDR3 is TGTGCCAGCAGCCTTGCCGGACAGGACGGGAAGCAGTACTTC.

This chain joins TRBV2 and TRBJ1-1; 8 nucleotides align to TRBD1. The length of the CDR3 is 13 residues. Germline CDR1 is SNHLY and CDR2 is FYNNEI. Unmatched junction bases numbered 6, after V lost 7 bases and J lost 5 bases. CDR3 sequence reads: CASTAGGRTEAFF. CDR3 in DNA: TGTGCCAGCACAGCAGGGGGCCGGACTGAAGCTTTCTTT.

This chain connects TRBV7-2 to TRBJ2-3; D is ambiguous. V was clipped by 7 bases and J by 1 base, with 9 bases between them. This CDR3 region has 13 residues. Looked up from germline, CDR1 is SGHTA and CDR2 is FQGNSA. The CDR3 nucleotides are TGTGCCAGCACGGTAGGCGGCACAGATACGCAGTATTTT. This encodes CASTVGGTDTQYF.

The rearrangement joins TRBV10-1 to TRBJ2-1; TRBD1 matches 9 bases. This CDR3 spans 11 amino acids. V dropped 5 bases and J dropped 15; count of bases not matched to a gene: 5. The germline CDR1 and CDR2 sequences are WNHNN and SYGVQD (reference sequence). Written as DNA, the CDR3 is TGCGCCAGCAGTCCGGGACAGGGTTTGTTCTTC. Amino acids: CASSPGQGLFF.